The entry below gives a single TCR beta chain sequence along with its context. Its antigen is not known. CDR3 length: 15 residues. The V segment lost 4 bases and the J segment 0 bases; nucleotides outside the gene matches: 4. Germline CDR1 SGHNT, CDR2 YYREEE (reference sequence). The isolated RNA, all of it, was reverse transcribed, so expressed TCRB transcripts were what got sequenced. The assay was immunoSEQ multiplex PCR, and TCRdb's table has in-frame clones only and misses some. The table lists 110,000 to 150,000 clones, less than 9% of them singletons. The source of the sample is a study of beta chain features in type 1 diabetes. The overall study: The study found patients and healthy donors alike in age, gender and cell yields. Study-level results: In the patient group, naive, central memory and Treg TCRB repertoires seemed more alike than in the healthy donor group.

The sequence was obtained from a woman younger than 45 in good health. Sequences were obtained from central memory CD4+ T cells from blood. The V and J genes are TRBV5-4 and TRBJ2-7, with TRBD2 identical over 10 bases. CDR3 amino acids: CASSPRTSGSYEQYF. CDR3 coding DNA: TGTGCCAGCAGCCCTCGGACTAGCGGCTCCTACGAGCAGTACTTC. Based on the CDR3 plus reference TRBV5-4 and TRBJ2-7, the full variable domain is ETGVTQSPTHLIKTRGQQVTLRCSSQSGHNTVSWYQQALGQGPQFIFQYYREEENGRGNFPPRFSGLQFPNYSSELNVNALELDDSALYLCASSPRTSGSYEQYFGPGTRLTVT.